Below, 28 T cell receptor beta chains from the same sample are listed, as sequenced in a study of blood T cell repertoires in COVID-19. Some clones are missing from TCRdb's copy, which holds only in-frame ones; the method was immunoSEQ multiplex PCR. This sample has some 40,000 clones, with over 75% found just once. The sample was peripheral blood. The receptors shown here come from a human donor in a cohort sampled during active COVID-19.

The chain couples TRBV12-3 or TRBV12-4 to TRBJ2-3, with TRBD2 as a possible D gene (6 bases). V was trimmed by 7 bases and J by 2 bases, leaving 10 bases between them. The CDR3 is made up of 13 amino acids. CDR3 sequence reads: CASNGGDTDTQYF. The CDR3 DNA is TGTGCCAGCAACGGGGGTGACACAGATACGCAGTATTTT.

The V and J genes are TRBV6-5 and TRBJ1-6; possibly TRBD1 for D (5 bases). V lost 0 bases to trimming and J lost 7 bases, with 13 bases between them. Germline V CDR1 and CDR2: MNHEY, SVGAGI. The CDR3 runs to 16 residues. The CDR3 bases are TGTGCCAGCAGTTACTCAGTGCAGGGCCCCAATTCACCCCTCCACTTT. It is translated as CASSYSVQGPNSPLHF.

This chain connects TRBV7-9 to TRBJ2-3; 8 nucleotides agree with TRBD1. CDR3 size: 15 residues. The ends lost 3 bases at V and 1 base at J; junction bases unmatched: 3. Germline lookup yields CDR1 SEHNR and CDR2 FQNEAQ (reference sequence). CDR3 DNA sequence: TGTGCCAGCAGCTTCCTGGGACAGGGCACAGATACGCAGTATTTT. It is translated as CASSFLGQGTDTQYF.

The J gene is TRBJ1-6, the V gene TRBV27, with a tentative D call TRBD1 (5 bases). The CDR3 is 16 amino acids. Germline-derived CDR1 and CDR2 are MNHEY and SMNVEV (reference sequence). V shed 2 bases and J shed 7 bases, with 15 bases lying between them. DNA for the CDR3: TGTGCCAGCAGTTTAAGGGTTCAGGGAAGCAATTCACCCCTCCACTTT. It encodes CASSLRVQGSNSPLHF.

The rearrangement uses TRBV2 and TRBJ2-4; 16 nucleotides line up with TRBD2. Losses at the gene ends were 5 bases for V and 1 base for J; bases not matched to a gene: 5. This CDR3 has 18 amino acids. Germline-derived CDR1 and CDR2 are SNHLY and FYNNEI. CDR3 sequence reads: CASSSGTSGGAAKNIQYF. The CDR3 DNA is TGTGCCAGCAGTTCCGGGACTAGCGGGGGGGCGGCCAAAAACATTCAGTACTTC.

This chain joins TRBV27 and TRBJ2-5, with 12 bases identical to TRBD2. The CDR3 sequence is 15 residues long. The germline gives CDR1 MNHEY, CDR2 SMNVEV (reference sequence). V lost 8 bases to trimming and J lost 5 bases; unmatched junction nucleotides: 9. The CDR3 DNA follows: TGTGCCAGCGGAGATCCTAGCGGGGGGGCGGAGACCCAGTACTTC. It is translated as CASGDPSGGAETQYF.

This CDR3 is CASSSTGNTEAFF. CDR3 DNA sequence: TGTGCCAGCAGCTCTACAGGTAACACTGAAGCTTTCTTT. This chain joins TRBV7-9 and TRBJ1-1; perhaps TRBD1 as D (5 bases). The CDR3 covers 13 residues. Deletions cut 4 bases from V and 2 bases from J, with 8 bases between. CDR1 is SEHNR and CDR2 is FQNEAQ in the germline V gene (reference sequence).

The rearrangement uses TRBV12-3 or TRBV12-4 and TRBJ2-4; D not resolved. V was clipped by 5 bases and J by 0 bases, with 5 bases between them. The CDR3 is made up of 13 amino acids. The CDR3 DNA is TGTGCCAGCAGTCCTCTAGCCAAAAACATTCAGTACTTC. It yields the protein CASSPLAKNIQYF.

The J gene is TRBJ1-1, the V gene TRBV27; tentatively, D is TRBD1 (5 bases). The CDR3 has 16 residues. Trimming removed 5 bases at V and 0 bases at J, with 16 bases between. The germline V gene encodes CDR1 MNHEY and CDR2 SMNVEV (reference sequence). The CDR3 sequence is CASSTSGFSMNTEAFF. CDR3 DNA: TGTGCCAGCAGTACCTCAGGGTTCTCCATGAACACTGAAGCTTTCTTT.

This CDR3 reads CASALGASESYEQFF. DNA of the CDR3: TGTGCCAGCGCCCTTGGGGCTAGCGAGTCCTATGAGCAGTTCTTC. The V call is TRBV6-5, the J call TRBJ2-1; D is possibly TRBD2 (6 bases). Trimming removed 8 bases at V and 8 bases at J, with 22 bases between. The CDR3 runs to 15 residues. Germline V gene lookup returns CDR1 MNHEY and CDR2 SVGAGI.

V usage is TRBV4-1 and J usage is TRBJ2-7; no reliable D call. Germline values: CDR1 MGHRA, CDR2 YSYEKL. V was shortened by 4 bases and J by 0 bases, with 7 bases between the two germline ends. CDR3 length: 13 residues. CDR3 in amino acids: CASSLASSYEQYF. The CDR3 nucleotides read TGCGCCAGCAGCCTCGCGTCCTCCTACGAGCAGTACTTC.

This chain uses TRBV20-1 with TRBJ1-2, with D unresolved. This CDR3 comprises 11 residues. CDR1 and CDR2 (germline): DFQATT, SNEGSKA (reference sequence). With 3 bases removed from V and 12 bases from J, the gap between germline ends came to 14 bases. The CDR3 nucleotides are TGCAGTGCTAGGACGGGGAGTCGGGACACCTTC. It yields the protein CSARTGSRDTF.

The rearrangement links TRBV6-5 to TRBJ1-2; D is uncertain. CDR1 is MNHEY, CDR2 SVGAGI, per germline. The CDR3 sequence is 11 residues long. Between the trimmed V and J ends, which lost 6 bases and 4 bases, there was a span of 6 bases. CDR3 region: CASRGSYGYTF. The CDR3, as DNA: TGTGCCAGCAGGGGGAGCTATGGCTACACCTTC.

The rearrangement joins TRBV5-6 to TRBJ2-1; 12 bases are a match to TRBD2. The J segment lost 2 bases and the V segment lost 0 bases, leaving 9 bases of the junction unmatched. The germline gives CDR1 SGHDT, CDR2 YYEEEE. The length of the CDR3 is 19 residues. The CDR3 bases are TGTGCCAGCAGCTTGGGTTCTAGCGGGGGGGCCATCACCTACAATGAGCAGTTCTTC. Residues: CASSLGSSGGAITYNEQFF.

The V gene is TRBV15, the J gene TRBJ2-5, with 8 bases matching TRBD2. V shed 0 bases, J shed 5 bases, and the junction held 8 bases outside the gene matches. Per germline, CDR1 LNHNV and CDR2 YYDKDF (reference sequence). This CDR3 comprises 16 residues. The CDR3 DNA reads TGTGCCACCAGCAGAGATCCCCCGGGGGGGGCTGAGACCCAGTACTTC. Protein product: CATSRDPPGGAETQYF.

This rearrangement joins TRBV5-8 to TRBJ2-3; D possibly corresponds to TRBD1 (7 bases). V lost 3 bases and J 4 bases, leaving 12 bases between the germline ends. This CDR3 has 14 amino acids. Germline V gives CDR1 SGHTS, CDR2 YDEGEE. The chain's CDR3 is CASSWGRGADTQYF. The CDR3 DNA reads as TGTGCCAGCAGCTGGGGCAGGGGGGCAGATACGCAGTATTTT.

This chain joins TRBV28 and TRBJ2-7; 9 nucleotides match TRBD1. Per germline, CDR1 MDHEN and CDR2 SYDVKM. The CDR3 has 15 residues. V lost 2 bases and J lost 5; bases outside the gene matches: 7. CDR3: CASSLPRDRDNEQYF. CDR3 nucleotides: TGTGCCAGCAGTTTACCGCGGGACAGGGACAACGAGCAGTACTTC.

The rearrangement joins TRBV2 to TRBJ1-2; D is possibly TRBD1 (6 bases). Trimming pared 7 bases from V and 3 bases from J, leaving 9 bases between. The CDR3 loop spans 12 amino acids. Germline-derived CDR1 and CDR2 are SNHLY and FYNNEI. CDR3 nucleotide sequence: TGTGCCAGCACGGACAGTTACTATGGCTACACCTTC. As protein: CASTDSYYGYTF.

This clone appeared a few times. This sequence joins TRBV5-8 and TRBJ2-2, with no clear D. V was shortened by 4 bases and J by 8 bases, with 6 bases between the two germline ends. The CDR3 spans 11 residues. The germline V gene has CDR1 SGHTS and CDR2 YDEGEE. This chain's CDR3 is CASSAEGELFF. The CDR3 DNA is TGTGCCAGCAGCGCGGAAGGGGAGCTGTTTTTT.

V usage is TRBV5-6 and J usage is TRBJ1-2; 8 nucleotides match TRBD1. The CDR3 extends over 15 amino acids. V lost 5 bases and J lost 2; bases outside the gene matches: 8. Germline assignment: CDR1 SGHDT and CDR2 YYEEEE. The chain's CDR3 is CASSYTTGGNYGYTF. In nucleotides, the CDR3 is TGTGCCAGCAGTTATACTACAGGGGGGAACTATGGCTACACCTTC.

The genes are TRBV19 and TRBJ2-2; the match to TRBD1 covers 8 bases. Trimming took 11 bases from V and 1 from J; bases not matched to a gene: 6. Germline V gene sequence: CDR1 LNHDA, CDR2 SQIVND (reference sequence). This CDR3 is built from 14 residues. Written as DNA, the CDR3 is TGTGCCTCTAAAGGACAGGGGAACACCGGGGAGCTGTTTTTT. Its protein is CASKGQGNTGELFF.

V and J are TRBV6-5 and TRBJ1-5; 9 nucleotides line up with TRBD1. Per germline, CDR1 MNHEY and CDR2 SVGAGI. The CDR3 is made up of 15 amino acids. The ends lost 7 bases at V and 0 bases at J; junction bases unmatched: 4. CDR3 coding DNA: TGTGCCAGCAAGGACAGGGGTAATAGCAATCAGCCCCAGCATTTT. Translation: CASKDRGNSNQPQHF.

A few counts support this clone. The rearrangement uses TRBV6-5 and TRBJ2-7; 8 positions agree with TRBD2. This CDR3 is built from 16 residues. V lost 1 base, J lost 1 base, and 6 bases stayed unmatched. Germline lookup yields CDR1 MNHEY and CDR2 SVGAGI. The CDR3 DNA sequence: TGTGCCAGCAGTTACTTTGCCAGCGGGGGATCCTACGAGCAGTACTTC. It encodes CASSYFASGGSYEQYF.

The CDR3 spells CASSSVVRWNTEAFF. The CDR3 nucleotides are TGTGCCAGCAGTTCAGTGGTGCGGTGGAACACTGAAGCTTTCTTT. The J gene is TRBJ1-1, the V gene TRBV28; D gene ambiguous. Deletions cut 4 bases from V and 1 base from J, with 13 bases between. Germline CDR1 reads MDHEN; CDR2 reads SYDVKM. The CDR3 has 15 amino acids.

J is TRBJ2-7 and V is TRBV19; D might be TRBD2 (6 bases). The CDR3 is made up of 15 amino acids. Germline-derived CDR1 and CDR2 are LNHDA and SQIVND (reference sequence). V lost 3 bases, J lost 3 bases, and 15 bases lay in between. For the CDR3, the DNA is TGTGCCAGTAGTATTAGCGGAAGCGAAGTCTACGAGCAGTACTTC. It yields the protein CASSISGSEVYEQYF.

V and J are TRBV2 and TRBJ2-7; 12 positions match TRBD2. From germline, CDR1 is SNHLY and CDR2 FYNNEI. The V gene end was trimmed by 2 bases and the J gene end by 4 bases; junction bases not matched to a gene: 6. The CDR3 sequence is 16 residues long. CDR3 region: CASSELAGGLGYEQYF. CDR3 nucleotides: TGTGCCAGCAGTGAACTAGCGGGGGGGCTTGGGTACGAGCAGTACTTC.

The CDR3 DNA is TGTGCCGTCATGGGGACAGGGGCCTTGTTTGGCGGGGAGCTGTTTTTT. This encodes CAVMGTGALFGGELFF. The V call is TRBV19, the J call TRBJ2-2; TRBD1 matches 10 bases. Per the germline V gene, CDR1 is LNHDA and CDR2 is SQIVND (reference sequence). Germline trimming cut 11 bases from V and 7 bases from J; bases unmatched to any gene: 16. The CDR3 loop spans 16 amino acids.

V usage is TRBV19 and J usage is TRBJ2-7; TRBD2 aligns across 11 bases. V lost 6 bases and J lost 7; bases outside the gene matches: 11. The CDR3 contains 15 residues. Germline loops: CDR1 LNHDA, CDR2 SQIVND (reference sequence). The CDR3: CASSHPTSGTPEQYF. CDR3 nucleotide sequence: TGTGCCAGTAGCCACCCGACTAGCGGGACCCCTGAGCAGTACTTC.